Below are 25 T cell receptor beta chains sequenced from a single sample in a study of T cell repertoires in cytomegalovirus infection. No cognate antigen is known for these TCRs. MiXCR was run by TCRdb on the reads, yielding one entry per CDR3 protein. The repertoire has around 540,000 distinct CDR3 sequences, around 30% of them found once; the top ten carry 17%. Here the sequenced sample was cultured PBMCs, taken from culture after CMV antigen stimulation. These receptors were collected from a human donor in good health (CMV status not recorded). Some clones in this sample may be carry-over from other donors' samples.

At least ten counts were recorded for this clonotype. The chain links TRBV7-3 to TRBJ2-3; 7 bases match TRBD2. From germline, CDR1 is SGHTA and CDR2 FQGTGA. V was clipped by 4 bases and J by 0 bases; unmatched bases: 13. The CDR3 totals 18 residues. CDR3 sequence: CASSSKGLAGLSTDTQYF. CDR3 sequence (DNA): TGTGCCAGCAGCTCAAAAGGGTTAGCGGGCCTAAGCACAGATACGCAGTATTTT.

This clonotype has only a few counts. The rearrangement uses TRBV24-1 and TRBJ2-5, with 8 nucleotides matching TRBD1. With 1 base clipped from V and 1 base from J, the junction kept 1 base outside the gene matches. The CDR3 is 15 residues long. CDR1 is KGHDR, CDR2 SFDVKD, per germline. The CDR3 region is CATSDFGQGQETQYF. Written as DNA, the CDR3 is TGTGCCACCAGTGATTTTGGACAGGGCCAAGAGACCCAGTACTTC.

Here the CDR3 DNA reads TGTGCCACCGGGGATTCCGCAGATACGCAGTATTTT. Its protein is CATGDSADTQYF. V gene TRBV11-3 combines with J gene TRBJ2-3, with a tentative D call TRBD2 (5 bases). V was clipped by 10 bases and J by 4 bases, with 12 bases between them. From germline, CDR1 is SGHNT and CDR2 YENEEA. The CDR3 length is 12 residues.

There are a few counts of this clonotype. CDR3 loop: CASSTVKGTQSPQTSGSPYNEQFF. CDR3 sequence (DNA): TGTGCCAGCAGTACGGTCAAGGGGACACAAAGCCCTCAAACTAGCGGGAGTCCCTACAATGAGCAGTTCTTC. The rearrangement joins TRBV12-3 or TRBV12-4 to TRBJ2-1; 11 nucleotides agree with TRBD2. V trimming: 5 bases; J trimming: 2 bases; junction bases outside the gene matches: 29. The CDR3 spans 24 residues.

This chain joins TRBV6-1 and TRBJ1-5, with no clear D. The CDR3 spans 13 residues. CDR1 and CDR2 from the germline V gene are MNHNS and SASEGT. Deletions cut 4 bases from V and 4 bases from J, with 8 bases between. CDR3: CASSVGRNQPQHF. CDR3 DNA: TGTGCCAGCAGTGTCGGCAGAAATCAGCCCCAGCATTTT.

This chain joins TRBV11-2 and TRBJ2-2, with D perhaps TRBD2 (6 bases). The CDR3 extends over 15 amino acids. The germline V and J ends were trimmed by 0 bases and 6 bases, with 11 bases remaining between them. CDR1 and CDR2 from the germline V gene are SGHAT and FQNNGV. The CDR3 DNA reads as TGTGCCAGCAGCTTAGACGCGACTAGGGCCGGGGAGCTGTTTTTT. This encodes CASSLDATRAGELFF.

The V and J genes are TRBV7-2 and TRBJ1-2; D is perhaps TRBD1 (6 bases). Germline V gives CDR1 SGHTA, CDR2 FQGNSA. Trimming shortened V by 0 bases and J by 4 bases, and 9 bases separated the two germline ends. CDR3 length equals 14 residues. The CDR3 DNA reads TGTGCCAGCAGCTTAGCGCTGGACAGCTATGGCTACACCTTC. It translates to CASSLALDSYGYTF.

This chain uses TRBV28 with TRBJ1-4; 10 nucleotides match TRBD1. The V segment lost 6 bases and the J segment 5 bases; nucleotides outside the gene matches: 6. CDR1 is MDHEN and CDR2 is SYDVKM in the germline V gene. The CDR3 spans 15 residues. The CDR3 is CASSSRTGGNEKLFF. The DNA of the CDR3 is TGTGCCAGCAGCTCACGGACAGGGGGAAATGAAAAACTGTTTTTT.

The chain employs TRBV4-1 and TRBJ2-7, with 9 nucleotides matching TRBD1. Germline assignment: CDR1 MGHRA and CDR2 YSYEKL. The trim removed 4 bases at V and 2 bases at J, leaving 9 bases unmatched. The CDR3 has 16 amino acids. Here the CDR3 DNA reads TGCGCCAGCAGCCCAGCCGGGACAGGGTCTACCTACGAGCAGTACTTC. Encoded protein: CASSPAGTGSTYEQYF.

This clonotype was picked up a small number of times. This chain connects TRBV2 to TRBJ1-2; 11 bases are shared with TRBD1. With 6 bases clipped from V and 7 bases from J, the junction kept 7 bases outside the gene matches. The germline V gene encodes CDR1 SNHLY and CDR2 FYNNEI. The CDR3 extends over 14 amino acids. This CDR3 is CASRGGQGDFGYTF. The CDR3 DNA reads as TGTGCCAGCAGAGGGGGACAGGGGGATTTTGGCTACACCTTC.

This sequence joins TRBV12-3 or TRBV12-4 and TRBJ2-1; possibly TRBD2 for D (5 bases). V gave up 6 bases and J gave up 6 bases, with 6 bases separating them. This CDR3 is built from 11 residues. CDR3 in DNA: TGTGCCAGCAGAGGACTCAATGAGCAGTTCTTC. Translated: CASRGLNEQFF.

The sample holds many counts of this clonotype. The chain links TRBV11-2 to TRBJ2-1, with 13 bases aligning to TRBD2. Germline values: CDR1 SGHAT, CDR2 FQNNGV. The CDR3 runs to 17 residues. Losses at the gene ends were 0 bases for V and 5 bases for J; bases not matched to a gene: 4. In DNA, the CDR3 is TGTGCCAGCAGCTTAGATCGACTAGCGGGGGGACACAATGAGCAGTTCTTC. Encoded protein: CASSLDRLAGGHNEQFF.

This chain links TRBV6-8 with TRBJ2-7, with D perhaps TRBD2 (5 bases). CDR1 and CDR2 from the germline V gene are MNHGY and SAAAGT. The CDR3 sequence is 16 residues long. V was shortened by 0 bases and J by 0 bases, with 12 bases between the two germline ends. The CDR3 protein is CASSYSRLGSSYEQYF. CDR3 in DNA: TGTGCCAGCAGTTACTCGAGATTAGGGAGCTCCTACGAGCAGTACTTC.

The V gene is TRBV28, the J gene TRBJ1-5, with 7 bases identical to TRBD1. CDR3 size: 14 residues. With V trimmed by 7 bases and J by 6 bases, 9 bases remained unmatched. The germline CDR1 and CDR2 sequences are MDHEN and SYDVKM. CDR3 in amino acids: CASNALQGIQPQHF. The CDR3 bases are TGTGCCAGCAATGCACTACAGGGGATTCAGCCCCAGCATTTT. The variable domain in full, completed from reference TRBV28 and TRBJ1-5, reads DVKVTQSSRYLVKRTGEKVFLECVQDMDHENMFWYRQDPGLGLRLIYFSYDVKMKEKGDIPEGYSVSREKKERFSLILESASTNQTSMYLCASNALQGIQPQHFGDGTRLSIL.

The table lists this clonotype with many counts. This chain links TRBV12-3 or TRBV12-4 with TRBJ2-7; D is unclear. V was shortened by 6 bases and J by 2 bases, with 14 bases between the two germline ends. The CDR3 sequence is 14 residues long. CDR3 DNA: TGTGCCAGCAGCCGGAACCGACTCACCTACGAGCAGTACTTC. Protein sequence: CASSRNRLTYEQYF.

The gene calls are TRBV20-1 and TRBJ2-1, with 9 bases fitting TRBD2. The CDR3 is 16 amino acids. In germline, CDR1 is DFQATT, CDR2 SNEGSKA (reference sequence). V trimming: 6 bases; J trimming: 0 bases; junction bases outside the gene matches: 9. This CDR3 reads CSARQLAGTSYNEQFF. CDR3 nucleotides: TGCAGTGCGCGGCAACTAGCGGGTACCTCCTACAATGAGCAGTTCTTC.

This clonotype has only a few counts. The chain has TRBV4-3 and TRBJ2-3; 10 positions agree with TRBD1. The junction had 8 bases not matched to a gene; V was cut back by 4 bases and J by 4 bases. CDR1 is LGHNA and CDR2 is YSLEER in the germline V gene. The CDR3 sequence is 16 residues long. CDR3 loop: CASSLRQGAIADTQYF. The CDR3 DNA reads TGCGCCAGCAGCCTAAGACAGGGGGCAATCGCAGATACGCAGTATTTT.

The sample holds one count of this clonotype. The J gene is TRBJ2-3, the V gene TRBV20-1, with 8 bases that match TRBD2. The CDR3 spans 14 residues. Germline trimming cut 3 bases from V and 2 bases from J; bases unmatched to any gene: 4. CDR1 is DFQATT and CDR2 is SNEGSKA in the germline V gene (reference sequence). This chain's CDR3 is CSASIAGLTDTQYF. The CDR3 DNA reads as TGCAGTGCTAGTATAGCGGGACTCACAGATACGCAGTATTTT.

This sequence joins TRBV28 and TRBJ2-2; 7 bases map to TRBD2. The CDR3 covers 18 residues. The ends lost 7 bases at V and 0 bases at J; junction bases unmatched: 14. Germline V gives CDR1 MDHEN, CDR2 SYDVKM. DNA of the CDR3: TGTGCCAGCATTCGAATAGTGGGAGGGCCGTCGAACACCGGGGAGCTGTTTTTT. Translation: CASIRIVGGPSNTGELFF.

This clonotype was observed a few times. As DNA, the CDR3 is TGTGCCAGCACTCAAACCGGGACTAGTAATGAGCAGTTCTTC. Encoded protein: CASTQTGTSNEQFF. The genes are TRBV6-1 and TRBJ2-1, with 8 bases fitting TRBD2. V lost 7 bases, J lost 7 bases, and 9 bases stayed unmatched. The CDR3 totals 14 residues. Germline values: CDR1 MNHNS, CDR2 SASEGT.

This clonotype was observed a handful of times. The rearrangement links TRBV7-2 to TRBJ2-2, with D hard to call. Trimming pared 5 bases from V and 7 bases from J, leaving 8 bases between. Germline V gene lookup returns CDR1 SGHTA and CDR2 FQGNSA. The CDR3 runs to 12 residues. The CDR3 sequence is CASSTYGGELFF. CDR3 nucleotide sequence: TGTGCCAGCAGCACCTATGGCGGGGAGCTGTTTTTT.

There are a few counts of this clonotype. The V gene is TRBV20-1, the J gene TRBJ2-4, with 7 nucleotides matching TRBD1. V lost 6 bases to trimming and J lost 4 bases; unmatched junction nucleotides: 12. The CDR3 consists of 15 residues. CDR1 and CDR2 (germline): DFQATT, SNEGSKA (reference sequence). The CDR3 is CSAIYNRGSKNIQYF. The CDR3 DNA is TGCAGTGCCATCTACAACAGGGGATCAAAAAACATTCAGTACTTC.

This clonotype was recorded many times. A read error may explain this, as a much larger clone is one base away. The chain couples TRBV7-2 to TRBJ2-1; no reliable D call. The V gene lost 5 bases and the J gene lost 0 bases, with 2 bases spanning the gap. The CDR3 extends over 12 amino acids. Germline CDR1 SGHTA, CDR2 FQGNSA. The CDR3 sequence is CASSPSYNEQFF. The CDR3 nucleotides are TGTGCCAGCAGCCCCTCCTACAATGAGCAGTTCTTC.

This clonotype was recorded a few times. The CDR3 loop is CASSLQGTGVRSPLHF. The CDR3 coding sequence is TGTGCCAGCAGCTTACAAGGGACAGGGGTTCGTTCACCCCTCCACTTT. The chain couples TRBV7-2 to TRBJ1-6; 10 bases map to TRBD1. Germline CDR1 is SGHTA and CDR2 is FQGNSA. Germline trimming cut 2 bases from V and 9 bases from J; bases unmatched to any gene: 7. CDR3 length equals 16 residues. The complete variable domain, with remaining parts taken from reference TRBV7-2 and TRBJ1-6, reads GAGVSQSPSNKVTEKGKDVELRCDPISGHTALYWYRQSLGQGLEFLIYFQGNSAPDKSGLPSDRFSAERTGGSVSTLTIQRTQQEDSAVYLCASSLQGTGVRSPLHFGNGTRLTVT.

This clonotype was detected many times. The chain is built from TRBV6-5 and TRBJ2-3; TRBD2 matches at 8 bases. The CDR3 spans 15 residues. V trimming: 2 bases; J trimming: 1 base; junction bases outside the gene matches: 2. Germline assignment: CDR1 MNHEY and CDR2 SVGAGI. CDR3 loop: CASSYVTSGTDTQYF. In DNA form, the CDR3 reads TGTGCCAGCAGTTACGTGACTAGCGGCACAGATACGCAGTATTTT.